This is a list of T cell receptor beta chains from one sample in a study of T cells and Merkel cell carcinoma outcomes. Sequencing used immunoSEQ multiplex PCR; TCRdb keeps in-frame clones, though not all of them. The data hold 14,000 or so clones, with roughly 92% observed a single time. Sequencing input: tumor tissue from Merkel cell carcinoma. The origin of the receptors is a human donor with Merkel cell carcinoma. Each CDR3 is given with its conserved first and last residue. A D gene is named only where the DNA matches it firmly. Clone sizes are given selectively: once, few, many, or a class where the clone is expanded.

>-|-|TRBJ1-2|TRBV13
CASSLRYNYGYTF
TGTGCCAGCAGCCTCCGTTATAACTATGGCTACACCTTC
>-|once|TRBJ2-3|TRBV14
CASSLLAHTDTQYF
TGTGCCAGCAGCCTGCTAGCGCACACAGATACGCAGTATTTT
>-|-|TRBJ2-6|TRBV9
CASSPRGRGANVLTF
TGTGCCAGCAGTCCGCGGGGGCGTGGGGCCAACGTCCTGACTTTC
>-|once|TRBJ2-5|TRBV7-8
CASTKDRSREAQYF
TGTGCCAGCACTAAGGACAGATCAAGAGAGGCCCAGTACTTC
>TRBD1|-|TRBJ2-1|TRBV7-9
CASSLVQGVDEQFF
TGTGCCAGCAGCTTAGTTCAGGGGGTCGATGAGCAGTTCTTC
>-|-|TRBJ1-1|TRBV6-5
CASRNWNTEAFF
TGTGCCAGCAGAAATTGGAACACTGAAGCTTTCTTT
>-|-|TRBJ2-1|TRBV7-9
CASSLAGSWDEQFF
TGTGCCAGCAGCTTAGCCGGGTCTTGGGATGAGCAGTTCTTC
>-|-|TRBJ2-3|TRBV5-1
CASSSLVGNTQYF
TGCGCCAGCAGCTCGTTAGTGGGCAATACGCAGTATTTT
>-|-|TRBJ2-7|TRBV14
CASSPQKRYGTPNSEQYF
TGTGCCAGCAGTCCCCAGAAGCGGTATGGGACCCCAAACAGCGAGCAGTACTTC
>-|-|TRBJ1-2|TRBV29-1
CSVDKGYGYTF
TGCAGCGTAGATAAAGGCTATGGCTACACCTTC
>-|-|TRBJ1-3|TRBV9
CASSVDWRGSENTIYF
TGTGCCAGCAGCGTAGATTGGAGGGGGTCTGAAAACACCATATATTTT
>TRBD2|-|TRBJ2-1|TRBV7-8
CASSLLAGNEQFF
TGTGCCAGCAGCTTGCTAGCGGGCAATGAGCAGTTCTTC
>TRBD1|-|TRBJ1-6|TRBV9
CASSVGGQGPGSPLHF
TGTGCCAGCAGCGTGGGGGGACAGGGACCTGGGTCACCCCTCCACTTT
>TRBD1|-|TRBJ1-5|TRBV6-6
CASSSGTGGLQPQHF
TGTGCCAGCAGTTCAGGGACAGGGGGCCTTCAGCCCCAGCATTTT
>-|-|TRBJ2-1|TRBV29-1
CSGRVNGDEQFF
TGCAGCGGCCGGGTGAACGGTGATGAGCAGTTCTTC
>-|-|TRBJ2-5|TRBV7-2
CASSLDLETQYF
TGTGCCAGCAGCTTAGATCTGGAGACCCAGTACTTC
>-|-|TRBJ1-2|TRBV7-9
CASSFGREVGYTF
TGTGCCAGCAGCTTTGGCAGGGAAGTTGGCTACACCTTC
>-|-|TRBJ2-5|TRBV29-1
CSVDKEGLRETQYF
TGCAGCGTTGACAAGGAGGGCCTTCGAGAGACCCAGTACTTC
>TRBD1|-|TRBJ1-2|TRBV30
CAWSAMTGSGYTF
TGTGCCTGGAGTGCCATGACAGGGTCCGGCTACACCTTC
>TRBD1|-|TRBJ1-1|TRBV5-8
CASSFIPGTDFTEAFF
TGTGCCAGCAGCTTTATTCCCGGGACAGACTTTACTGAAGCTTTCTTT
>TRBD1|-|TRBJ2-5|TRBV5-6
CASSLWDSWETQYF
TGTGCCAGCAGCTTGTGGGACAGTTGGGAGACCCAGTACTTC
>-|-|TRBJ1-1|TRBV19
CATGRGYDTEAFF
TGTGCCACCGGCAGGGGTTATGACACTGAAGCTTTCTTT
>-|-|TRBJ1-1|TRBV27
CASSRPGREAFF
TGTGCCAGCAGCAGACCTGGGAGGGAGGCTTTCTTT
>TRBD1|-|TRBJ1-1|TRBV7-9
CASSERQGLKNTEAFF
TGTGCCAGCAGCGAAAGACAGGGACTGAAGAACACTGAAGCTTTCTTT
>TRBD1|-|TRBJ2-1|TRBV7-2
CASSRDRAYNEQFF
TGTGCCAGCAGCCGGGACAGGGCTTACAATGAGCAGTTCTTC
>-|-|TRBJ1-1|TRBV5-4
CASSLMTQNTEAFF
TGTGCCAGCAGCTTGATGACCCAGAACACTGAAGCTTTCTTT
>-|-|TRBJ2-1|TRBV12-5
CASGLLPSNEQFF
TGTGCTAGTGGTTTGTTGCCGTCCAATGAGCAGTTCTTC
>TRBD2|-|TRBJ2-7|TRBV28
CVTSSGRSYEQYF
TGTGTCACTTCTAGCGGGAGGAGTTACGAGCAGTACTTC
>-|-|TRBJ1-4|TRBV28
CASSLGVPTNEKLFF
TGTGCCAGCAGTTTGGGGGTACCAACTAATGAAAAACTGTTTTTT
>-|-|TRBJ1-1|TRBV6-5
CASSSLGTEAFF
TGTGCCAGCAGTTCCCTCGGCACTGAAGCTTTCTTT
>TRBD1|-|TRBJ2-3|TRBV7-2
CASSVRGVSGTASTDTQYF
TGTGCCAGCAGCGTTCGGGGAGTATCCGGGACAGCTAGCACAGATACGCAGTATTTT
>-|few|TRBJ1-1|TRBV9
CASSAVGRVTRAGTEAFF
TGTGCCAGCAGCGCAGTTGGGAGAGTGACCCGAGCCGGCACTGAAGCTTTCTTT
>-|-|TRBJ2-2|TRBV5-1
CASSPRRGPGELFF
TGCGCCAGCAGCCCCAGGAGGGGCCCCGGGGAGCTGTTTTTT
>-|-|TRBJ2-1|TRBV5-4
CASSPVSGSYNEQFF
TGTGCCAGCAGCCCTGTGAGCGGGTCATACAATGAGCAGTTCTTC
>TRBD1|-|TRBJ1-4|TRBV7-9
CASSERGTGEEKLFF
TGTGCCAGCAGCGAAAGGGGGACAGGGGAAGAAAAACTGTTTTTT
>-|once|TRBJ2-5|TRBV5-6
CASSLRYGGPVRSETQYF
TGTGCCAGCAGCTTGAGATACGGAGGCCCGGTGCGTTCGGAGACCCAGTACTTC
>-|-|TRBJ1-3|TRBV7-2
CASSLRALSGNTIYF
TGTGCCAGCAGCTTACGGGCATTGTCTGGAAACACCATATATTTT
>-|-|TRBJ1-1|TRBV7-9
CASSFMWGPEAFF
TGTGCCAGCAGTTTTATGTGGGGCCCGGAAGCTTTCTTT
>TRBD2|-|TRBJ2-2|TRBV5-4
CASSSRLAGVPGELFF
TGTGCCAGCAGCTCCAGACTAGCGGGAGTCCCCGGGGAGCTGTTTTTT
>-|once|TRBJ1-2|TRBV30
CAWSVRGMTNYGYTF
TGTGCCTGGAGTGTACGAGGGATGACAAACTATGGCTACACCTTC
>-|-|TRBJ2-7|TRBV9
CASSVGSDSYEQYF
TGTGCCAGCAGCGTAGGGAGTGACTCCTACGAGCAGTACTTC
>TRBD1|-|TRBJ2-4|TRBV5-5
CASSTGTGNIQYF
TGTGCCAGCAGCACCGGGACAGGGAACATTCAGTACTTC
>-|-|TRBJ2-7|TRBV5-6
CASSLNLGRTGEQYF
TGTGCCAGCAGCTTGAATTTGGGGCGCACGGGCGAGCAGTACTTC
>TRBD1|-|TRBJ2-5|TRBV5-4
CASSVDRLHQETQYF
TGTGCCAGCAGCGTGGACAGGCTCCACCAAGAGACCCAGTACTTC
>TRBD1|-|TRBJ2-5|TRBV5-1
CASSSGQGVEETQYF
TGCGCCAGCAGCTCGGGACAGGGGGTGGAGGAGACCCAGTACTTC
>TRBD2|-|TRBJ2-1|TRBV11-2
CASSPGTSGAYNEQFF
TGTGCCAGCAGCCCCGGGACTAGCGGGGCCTACAATGAGCAGTTCTTC
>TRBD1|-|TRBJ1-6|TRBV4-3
CASSQTGGRSPLHF
TGCGCCAGCAGCCAAACAGGGGGCCGTTCACCCCTCCACTTT